These T cell receptor beta chains were read from a single sample in a study of STAT5B mutations in CD4+ large granular lymphocyte leukemia. TCRdb keeps only in-frame clones here, not all; method: immunoSEQ multiplex PCR. The sample shows under 35,000 clones, roughly 74% of them seen only once. What was sequenced was CD4+ T cells from blood buffy coats. Source of these receptors: a human donor in good health. CDR3s include the opening cysteine and the closing phenylalanine or tryptophan. D genes are given only for firm matches. Size tells how often a clone was seen (once, few, many) or the class of an expanded clone, and some rows leave it out.

cdr3_length: 16; j_call: TRBJ2-5; d_call: TRBD2; v_call: TRBV4-2; clone_size: .; cdr3_nt: TGTGCCAGCAGCCCCCGGACTAGCGGGTTCCAAGAGACCCAGTACTTC; cdr3_aa: CASSPRTSGFQETQYF
cdr3_length: 15; j_call: TRBJ1-1; d_call: .; v_call: TRBV5-8; clone_size: few; cdr3_nt: TGTGCCAGCAGCTCCCAAGGACAGCTGAACACTGAAGCTTTCTTT; cdr3_aa: CASSSQGQLNTEAFF
cdr3_length: 18; j_call: TRBJ1-6; d_call: TRBD1; v_call: TRBV6-1; clone_size: .; cdr3_nt: TGTGCCAGCAGTGAACTTTTTGGGGGACAGGGTTTTAATTCACCCCTCCACTTT; cdr3_aa: CASSELFGGQGFNSPLHF
cdr3_length: 13; j_call: TRBJ2-1; d_call: .; v_call: TRBV19; clone_size: .; cdr3_nt: TGTGCCAGTAGTGGGGGACCGTACAATGAGCAGTTCTTC; cdr3_aa: CASSGGPYNEQFF
cdr3_length: 14; j_call: TRBJ1-1; d_call: .; v_call: TRBV2; clone_size: few; cdr3_nt: TGTGCCAGCATTTACACTGACTGGGACACTGAAGCTTTCTTT; cdr3_aa: CASIYTDWDTEAFF
cdr3_length: 15; j_call: TRBJ1-5; d_call: .; v_call: TRBV6-1; clone_size: .; cdr3_nt: TGTGCCAGCAGTGAATTGGGACTCAACAATCAGCCCCAGCATTTT; cdr3_aa: CASSELGLNNQPQHF
cdr3_length: 15; j_call: TRBJ2-3; d_call: .; v_call: TRBV7-2; clone_size: .; cdr3_nt: TGTGCCAGCAGCGACCGGGACACCTTCGCAGATACGCAGTATTTT; cdr3_aa: CASSDRDTFADTQYF
cdr3_length: 17; j_call: TRBJ1-5; d_call: .; v_call: TRBV7-2; clone_size: .; cdr3_nt: TGTGCCAGCAGCTTAGGTTTGATCAGGTGGGGCAATCAGCCCCAGCATTTT; cdr3_aa: CASSLGLIRWGNQPQHF
cdr3_length: 14; j_call: TRBJ1-3; d_call: .; v_call: TRBV5-6; clone_size: .; cdr3_nt: TGTGCCAGCAGTAGCAGGGGTTCTGGAAACACCATATATTTT; cdr3_aa: CASSSRGSGNTIYF
cdr3_length: 14; j_call: TRBJ2-6; d_call: .; v_call: TRBV6-1; clone_size: .; cdr3_nt: TGTGCCAGTCTTCGGACCTCTGGGGCCAACGTCCTGACTTTC; cdr3_aa: CASLRTSGANVLTF
cdr3_length: 13; j_call: TRBJ1-2; d_call: TRBD1; v_call: TRBV6-1; clone_size: few; cdr3_nt: TGTGCCAGCAGTCTGACAGGGACCTATGGCTACACCTTC; cdr3_aa: CASSLTGTYGYTF
cdr3_length: 14; j_call: TRBJ1-1; d_call: TRBD1; v_call: TRBV30; clone_size: .; cdr3_nt: TGTGCCTGGGTTCTCACAGGGGGGAACACTGAAGCTTTCTTT; cdr3_aa: CAWVLTGGNTEAFF
cdr3_length: 17; j_call: TRBJ2-3; d_call: .; v_call: TRBV4-2; clone_size: .; cdr3_nt: TGTGCCAGCAGCCAGGGGCTAGGGGGCGGGGGCACAGATACGCAGTATTTT; cdr3_aa: CASSQGLGGGGTDTQYF
cdr3_length: 18; j_call: TRBJ1-5; d_call: TRBD1; v_call: TRBV18; clone_size: .; cdr3_nt: TGTGCCAGCTCTCCGGGACAGGGCCCTCAAGGAAGCAATCAGCCCCAGCATTTT; cdr3_aa: CASSPGQGPQGSNQPQHF
cdr3_length: 15; j_call: TRBJ2-7; d_call: TRBD1; v_call: TRBV5-1; clone_size: .; cdr3_nt: TGCGCCAGCAGTACGGGGGGACAGGGGACCTACGAGCAGTACTTC; cdr3_aa: CASSTGGQGTYEQYF
cdr3_length: 14; j_call: TRBJ2-6; d_call: .; v_call: TRBV27; clone_size: .; cdr3_nt: TGTGCCAGCAGTATTGGTGGGGGGGCCAACGTCCTGACTTTC; cdr3_aa: CASSIGGGANVLTF